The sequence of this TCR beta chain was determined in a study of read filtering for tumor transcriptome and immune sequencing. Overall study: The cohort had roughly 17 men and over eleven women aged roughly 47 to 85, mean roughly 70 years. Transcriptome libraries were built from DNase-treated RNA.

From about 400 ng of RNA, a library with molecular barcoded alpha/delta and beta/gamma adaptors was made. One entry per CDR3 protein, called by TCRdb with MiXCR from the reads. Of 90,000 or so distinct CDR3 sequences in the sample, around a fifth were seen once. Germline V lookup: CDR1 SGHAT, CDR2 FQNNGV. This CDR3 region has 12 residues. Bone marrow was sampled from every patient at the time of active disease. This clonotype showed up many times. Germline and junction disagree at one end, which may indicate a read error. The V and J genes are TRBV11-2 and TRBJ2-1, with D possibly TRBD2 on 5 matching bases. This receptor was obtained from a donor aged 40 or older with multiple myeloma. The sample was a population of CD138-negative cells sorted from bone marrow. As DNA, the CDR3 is TGTGCCAGCAGCTTAGATCGAAGGGAGCAGCTCTTC. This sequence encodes CASSLDRREQLF.